Shown below are 14 T cell receptor beta chains from a single sample sequenced in a study of cytomegalovirus exposure and HLA in healthy donors. A multiplex PCR was run with 60 Vbeta primers and 13 Jbeta primers. This table comes from immunoSEQ multiplex PCR, and its TCRdb copy is limited to in-frame clones, with some not included. Of 99,000 or so clones listed, about 75% are singletons. Sequencing was done on a sample of PBMCs. These receptors were taken from a man aged 55 to 69 in good health and CMV-seropositive.

This clone was observed a handful of times. The CDR3 reads CASRAAPGANVLTF. CDR3 sequence (DNA): TGCGCCAGCAGAGCCGCTCCTGGGGCCAACGTCCTGACTTTC. The chain couples TRBV5-1 to TRBJ2-6; D is uncertain. V dropped 5 bases and J dropped 2 bases, with 8 bases sitting between them. CDR1 is SGHRS and CDR2 is YFSETQ in the germline V gene. CDR3 length: 14 residues.

This clone was observed once. The chain has TRBV6-1 and TRBJ2-1, with TRBD1 matching 9 bases. From germline, CDR1 is MNHNS and CDR2 SASEGT. This CDR3 comprises 15 residues. The V and J ends lost 7 bases and 0 bases, in that order; junction bases with no gene match: 4. CDR3 sequence: CASTTDRGSYNEQFF. In nucleotides, the CDR3 is TGTGCCAGCACCACGGACAGGGGCTCCTACAATGAGCAGTTCTTC.

V is TRBV5-4 and J is TRBJ1-1; 9 bases align to TRBD1. CDR3 length: 15 residues. Germline values: CDR1 SGHNT, CDR2 YYREEE (reference sequence). The V and J ends lost 4 bases and 5 bases, in that order; junction bases with no gene match: 9. The CDR3: CASSREQGARTEAFF. In nucleotides, the CDR3 is TGTGCCAGCAGCCGGGAACAGGGGGCTAGAACTGAAGCTTTCTTT.

This clone showed up just a few times. The chain has TRBV6-5 and TRBJ2-7, with D perhaps matching TRBD2 (6 bases). CDR1 and CDR2 (germline): MNHEY, SVGAGI. V shed 4 bases and J shed 4 bases, with 17 bases lying between them. The CDR3 length is 15 residues. DNA of the CDR3: TGTGCCAGCAGTTTTAGACCCGGCGGGACGTACGAGCAGTACTTC. Translation: CASSFRPGGTYEQYF.

The chain recombines TRBV27 with TRBJ1-1; D is ambiguous. Germline CDR1 reads MNHEY; CDR2 reads SMNVEV (reference sequence). This CDR3 comprises 13 residues. V was shortened by 3 bases and J by 12 bases, with 17 bases between the two germline ends. For the CDR3, the DNA is TGTGCCAGCAGTTTGGGGTTCGGCGGGTTCACTTTCTTT. This sequence encodes CASSLGFGGFTFF.

This clone has a handful of counts. The chain recombines TRBV5-6 with TRBJ2-7, with D possibly being TRBD1 (6 bases). The CDR3 totals 12 residues. Trimming shortened V by 2 bases and J by 3 bases, and 6 bases separated the two germline ends. Germline V gives CDR1 SGHDT, CDR2 YYEEEE. CDR3 sequence: CASSLQGYEQYF. The CDR3, as DNA: TGTGCCAGCAGCTTACAGGGCTACGAGCAGTACTTC.

The chain couples TRBV7-8 to TRBJ2-5; D is ambiguous. Trimming cost V 3 bases and J 7 bases, with 15 bases left between them. Germline V gene data show CDR1 as SGHVS and CDR2 as FQNEAQ. This CDR3 has 14 amino acids. This CDR3 reads CASSFTAPPRTQYF. DNA for the CDR3: TGTGCCAGCAGCTTTACAGCCCCTCCGAGGACCCAGTACTTC.

This clone is medium-sized. This chain joins TRBV27 and TRBJ2-1, with 11 nucleotides matching TRBD2. The J segment lost 4 bases and the V segment lost 5 bases, leaving 7 bases of the junction unmatched. The CDR3 runs 16 residues. Per the germline V gene, CDR1 is MNHEY and CDR2 is SMNVEV (reference sequence). The CDR3 loop reads CASSTGRLAGYNEQFF. In nucleotides, the CDR3 is TGTGCCAGCAGTACAGGGAGACTAGCGGGATACAATGAGCAGTTCTTC.

The chain is built from TRBV10-1 and TRBJ2-1, with 7 bases matching TRBD1. Unmatched junction bases numbered 6, after V lost 6 bases and J lost 7 bases. CDR3 length equals 13 residues. Germline CDR1 WNHNN, CDR2 SYGVQD (reference sequence). This chain's CDR3 is CASRQGSGNEQFF. The CDR3, as DNA: TGCGCCAGCAGACAGGGGTCCGGGAATGAGCAGTTCTTC.

J is TRBJ2-3 and V is TRBV7-9, with 7 bases identical to TRBD1. Per the germline V gene, CDR1 is SEHNR and CDR2 is FQNEAQ (reference sequence). This CDR3 has 16 residues. With V trimmed by 4 bases and J by 3 bases, 10 bases remained unmatched. This chain's CDR3 is CASSSSGTVATDTQYF. The DNA for the CDR3 is TGTGCCAGCAGCTCTTCTGGGACAGTAGCGACAGATACGCAGTATTTT.

The chain joins TRBV7-2 to TRBJ1-6, with a tentative D call TRBD1 (6 bases). Germline-derived CDR1 and CDR2 are SGHTA and FQGNSA. The CDR3 is made up of 14 amino acids. Between the trimmed V and J ends, which lost 5 bases and 10 bases, there was a span of 15 bases. This chain's CDR3 is CASSLNRVGSPLHF. CDR3 nucleotides: TGTGCCAGCAGCCTCAACAGGGTCGGGTCACCCCTCCACTTT. Filled out from reference TRBV7-2 and TRBJ1-6, the complete variable domain reads GAGVSQSPSNKVTEKGKDVELRCDPISGHTALYWYRQSLGQGLEFLIYFQGNSAPDKSGLPSDRFSAERTGGSVSTLTIQRTQQEDSAVYLCASSLNRVGSPLHFGNGTRLTVT.

The J gene is TRBJ2-5, the V gene TRBV20-1, with D maybe TRBD1 (5 bases). This CDR3 has 11 residues. V was pared by 0 bases and J by 11 bases, with 10 bases between. Germline loops: CDR1 DFQATT, CDR2 SNEGSKA (reference sequence). CDR3 nucleotides: TGCAGTGCTAGAGAAACCTCAGGGCAGTACTTC. Protein product: CSARETSGQYF.

The chain carries TRBV30 and TRBJ2-7; D not resolved. The CDR3 loop spans 12 amino acids. Germline loops: CDR1 GTSNPN, CDR2 SVGIG (reference sequence). The V end lost 0 bases, the J end lost 4 bases, and 7 bases lay between the germline ends. CDR3 sequence (DNA): TGTGCCTGGAGTGTATTAATGTACGAGCAGTACTTC. This translates into CAWSVLMYEQYF.

The chain couples TRBV10-3 to TRBJ2-3; 7 nucleotides line up with TRBD1. Germline CDR1 ENHRY, CDR2 SYGVKD. CDR3 size: 16 residues. J gave up 0 bases and V 0 bases, and 3 bases lay outside the gene matches. This CDR3 is CAISESNRGSTDTQYF. The CDR3 DNA follows: TGTGCCATCAGTGAGTCGAACAGGGGCAGCACAGATACGCAGTATTTT.